A single sample gave rise to the 24 T cell receptor beta chains below, sequenced in a study of identical twins. TCRdb called the 5' RACE reads again in MiXCR, with one record for every CDR3 protein. Seen here are about 660,000 distinct CDR3 sequences, less than 10% observed once, and the top ten hold 0.75% to 1%. The data also belong to a second study, concerning yellow fever vaccine responses in identical twins.

Input material: PBMCs. These receptor sequences come from a woman aged 18-30 years in good health.

V gene TRBV7-9 combines with J gene TRBJ2-5; TRBD2 aligns across 8 bases. Trimming cost V 6 bases and J 4 bases; bases outside gene matches: 10. This CDR3 has 15 residues. From germline, CDR1 is SEHNR and CDR2 FQNEAQ (reference sequence). Here the CDR3 reads CASRPGAGGGETQYF. CDR3 DNA: TGTGCCAGCAGACCTGGGGCCGGGGGGGGAGAGACCCAGTACTTC. The variable domain in full, with the rest retrieved from reference TRBV7-9 and TRBJ2-5, is DTGVSQNPRHKITKRGQNVTFRCDPISEHNRLYWYRQTLGQGPEFLTYFQNEAQLEKSRLLSDRFSAERPKGSFSTLEIQRTEQGDSAMYLCASRPGAGGGETQYFGPGTRLLVL.

This clonotype was counted a few times. V and J are TRBV29-1 and TRBJ2-5; D gene unclear. Germline V gives CDR1 SQVTM, CDR2 ANQGSEA. Trimming left V 1 base short and J 4 bases short, with 16 bases between. The CDR3 consists of 15 residues. CDR3 nucleotide sequence: TGCAGCGTTGAAGGTCGGGCGGCGTGGGGAGAGACCCAGTACTTC. Its translation: CSVEGRAAWGETQYF. Complete variable domain (other parts from reference TRBV29-1 and TRBJ2-5): SAVISQKPSRDICQRGTSLTIQCQVDSQVTMMFWYRQQPGQSLTLIATANQGSEATYESGFVIDKFPISRPNLTFSTLTVSNMSPEDSSIYLCSVEGRAAWGETQYFGPGTRLLVL.

V usage is TRBV6-1 and J usage is TRBJ2-3; the match to TRBD2 covers 12 bases. Looked up from germline, CDR1 is MNHNS and CDR2 is SASEGT. The CDR3 sequence is 16 residues long. The V segment lost 5 bases and the J segment 6 bases; nucleotides outside the gene matches: 9. The CDR3 region is CASSPLAGGPGDTQYF. The CDR3 nucleotides are TGTGCCAGCAGTCCCCTAGCGGGAGGGCCCGGGGATACGCAGTATTTT.

V is TRBV7-2 and J is TRBJ2-3; no reliable D call. Germline V CDR1 and CDR2: SGHTA, FQGNSA. The CDR3 is 16 amino acids. Between the trimmed V and J ends, which lost 3 bases and 1 base, there was a span of 14 bases. The CDR3 coding sequence is TGTGCCAGCAGCTTGTTTTACCCCGCGGGCACAGATACGCAGTATTTT. It codes for CASSLFYPAGTDTQYF.

Only a few counts were recorded for this clonotype. V and J are TRBV28 and TRBJ2-5, with D tentatively TRBD2 (6 bases). V shed 6 bases and J shed 5 bases, with 16 bases lying between them. Germline V gene sequence: CDR1 MDHEN, CDR2 SYDVKM. This CDR3 spans 14 amino acids. Written as DNA, the CDR3 is TGTGCCAGCAGGAGACTAGGAGAAGGCGAGACCCAGTACTTC. It codes for CASRRLGEGETQYF.

The V call is TRBV6-1, the J call TRBJ2-1; 7 bases align to TRBD2. The CDR3 spans 16 residues. In germline, CDR1 is MNHNS, CDR2 SASEGT. Trimming removed 7 bases from V and 0 bases from J; junction bases left unmatched: 9. CDR3 loop: CASTRAGRSSYNEQFF. CDR3 DNA sequence: TGTGCCAGCACTAGAGCGGGAAGGAGCTCCTACAATGAGCAGTTCTTC.

In this sample, this clonotype turned up a few times. The rearrangement uses TRBV25-1 and TRBJ2-1, with 10 bases lining up with TRBD2. V gave up 11 bases and J gave up 9 bases; unmatched junction bases: 7. CDR1 is MGHDK and CDR2 is SYGVNS in the germline V gene. The CDR3 loop spans 12 amino acids. The CDR3 region has the DNA TGTGCCCCAGCGGGAGGGCCAGGTGAGCAGTTCTTC. Protein product: CAPAGGPGEQFF.

V gene TRBV7-2 combines with J gene TRBJ1-1, with 7 positions matching TRBD1. The CDR3 covers 14 residues. Germline V gives CDR1 SGHTA, CDR2 FQGNSA. J lost 3 bases, V lost 5 bases, and 6 bases had no gene match. The CDR3 is CASSPGQADTEAFF. DNA of the CDR3: TGTGCCAGCAGCCCCGGACAGGCGGACACTGAAGCTTTCTTT.

This clonotype came up a few times. The chain joins TRBV4-3 to TRBJ2-3; TRBD1 matches 7 bases. CDR3 length equals 16 residues. Unmatched junction bases numbered 8, after V lost 2 bases and J lost 3 bases. Germline CDR1 reads LGHNA; CDR2 reads YSLEER. The CDR3 sequence: CASSQSTGKGTDTQYF. DNA of the CDR3: TGCGCCAGCAGCCAATCGACAGGGAAGGGGACAGATACGCAGTATTTT.

This chain joins TRBV5-4 and TRBJ2-2, with 7 bases lining up with TRBD2. This CDR3 is built from 15 residues. With 3 bases clipped from V and 4 bases from J, the junction kept 6 bases outside the gene matches. Germline V gene sequence: CDR1 SGHNT, CDR2 YYREEE (reference sequence). The CDR3 sequence is CASSWGGVATGELFF. CDR3 nucleotide sequence: TGTGCCAGCAGCTGGGGGGGGGTTGCCACCGGGGAGCTGTTTTTT.

A few counts support this clonotype. The gene calls are TRBV7-2 and TRBJ2-5; 8 nucleotides agree with TRBD1. With 7 bases clipped from V and 4 bases from J, the junction kept 11 bases outside the gene matches. There are 15 residues in the CDR3. CDR1 SGHTA and CDR2 FQGNSA come from the germline V gene. CDR3 residues: CASIYDRGMGETQYF. CDR3 nucleotide sequence: TGTGCCAGCATCTACGACAGGGGAATGGGAGAGACCCAGTACTTC.

This clonotype was seen ten or more times. The V and J genes are TRBV12-3 or TRBV12-4 and TRBJ1-4; D is ambiguous. V lost 5 bases, J lost 4 bases, and 11 bases lay in between. The CDR3 covers 14 residues. CDR3 bases: TGTGCCAGCAGTAGCCCCCCTAGTAATGAAAAACTGTTTTTT. Its translation: CASSSPPSNEKLFF.

This clonotype has only a few counts. The chain links TRBV3-1 to TRBJ2-3; 13 bases are shared with TRBD2. V dropped 0 bases and J dropped 6; count of bases not matched to a gene: 6. Germline V gives CDR1 LGHDT, CDR2 YNNKEL (reference sequence). The CDR3 consists of 17 residues. The CDR3: CASSQDQTSGGKDTQYF. The CDR3 coding sequence is TGTGCCAGCAGCCAAGACCAGACTAGCGGGGGGAAGGATACGCAGTATTTT.

This clonotype was seen more than once but under ten times. The chain joins TRBV12-3 or TRBV12-4 to TRBJ1-1; 9 nucleotides agree with TRBD1. Losses at the gene ends were 6 bases for V and 7 bases for J; bases not matched to a gene: 9. The CDR3 extends over 14 amino acids. DNA of the CDR3: TGTGCCAGCAGGGACAGGGGCCCTACGTTTGAAGCTTTCTTT. Encoded protein: CASRDRGPTFEAFF.

The rearrangement joins TRBV23-1 to TRBJ1-1; no clear D. TRBV23-1 is given ORF status, its function remaining uncertain. The CDR3 contains 15 residues. V gave up 9 bases and J gave up 1 base, with 18 bases separating them. In DNA form, the CDR3 reads TGCGCCAGGGGAGAGGAAGGTTTGAGGAACACTGAAGCTTTCTTT. Translation: CARGEEGLRNTEAFF.

This clonotype was observed a few times. V gene TRBV6-1 combines with J gene TRBJ2-5; 12 bases align to TRBD1. CDR1 MNHNS and CDR2 SASEGT come from the germline V gene. The CDR3 contains 15 residues. J was trimmed by 9 bases and V by 6 bases; bases with no gene match: 11. The CDR3 loop is CASRGTGTGGAPQYF. DNA of the CDR3: TGTGCCAGCAGGGGAACCGGGACAGGGGGCGCGCCCCAGTACTTC.

This clonotype was observed many times. J is TRBJ2-7 and V is TRBV28, with no clear D. Germline values: CDR1 MDHEN, CDR2 SYDVKM. The V gene lost 3 bases and the J gene lost 7 bases, with 10 bases spanning the gap. The CDR3 loop spans 12 amino acids. The CDR3 coding sequence is TGTGCCAGCAGTTTGGGGATTGGTGAGCAGTACTTC. Translated, it gives CASSLGIGEQYF.

This clonotype was seen ten or more times. The chain uses TRBV27 and TRBJ2-2; D is unclear. The germline gives CDR1 MNHEY, CDR2 SMNVEV (reference sequence). V shed 0 bases and J shed 6 bases, with 5 bases lying between them. The CDR3 consists of 13 residues. CDR3 DNA sequence: TGTGCCAGCAGTTTATCAGGGCCCGGGGAGCTGTTTTTT. Amino acids: CASSLSGPGELFF.

This clonotype was seen ten or more times. The chain uses TRBV27 and TRBJ1-4; TRBD1 matches 7 bases. The CDR3 consists of 14 residues. Germline values: CDR1 MNHEY, CDR2 SMNVEV (reference sequence). The trim removed 6 bases at V and 4 bases at J, leaving 5 bases unmatched. The CDR3 reads CASSRQGLNEKLFF. The CDR3 DNA sequence: TGTGCCAGCAGCAGACAGGGTCTTAATGAAAAACTGTTTTTT.

This clonotype was counted many times. The rearrangement uses TRBV12-3 or TRBV12-4 and TRBJ1-1; D is unclear. CDR3 length: 13 amino acids. V lost 3 bases, J lost 5 bases, and 10 bases lay in between. The CDR3 spells CASSFSGSTEAFF. The DNA of the CDR3 is TGTGCCAGCAGTTTTTCGGGGAGTACTGAAGCTTTCTTT.

Ten or more counts support this clonotype. The CDR3 DNA sequence: TGTGCCAGCAGTTTAGGCCTAGCGGGACTCTACGAGCAGTACTTC. Translated, it gives CASSLGLAGLYEQYF. The chain combines TRBV12-3 or TRBV12-4 with TRBJ2-7, with TRBD2 matching over 9 bases. CDR3 length: 15 amino acids. V gave up 1 base and J gave up 3 bases; unmatched junction bases: 4.

This clonotype has just a few counts. The rearrangement links TRBV28 to TRBJ2-7, with D perhaps matching TRBD1 (6 bases). Germline-derived CDR1 and CDR2 are MDHEN and SYDVKM. V lost 7 bases and J lost 1, with 17 bases in between. There are 15 residues in the CDR3. The CDR3 DNA reads as TGTGCCAGCACCCAAGGGGGTACCGCATCCTACGAGCAGTACTTC. Translation: CASTQGGTASYEQYF.

This clonotype was seen more than once but under ten times. The chain joins TRBV27 to TRBJ2-7; 12 nucleotides align to TRBD2. The CDR3 runs to 15 residues. Germline V gene data show CDR1 as MNHEY and CDR2 as SMNVEV (reference sequence). The V segment lost 5 bases and the J segment 3 bases; nucleotides outside the gene matches: 5. The CDR3 loop reads CASSLLAGGHYEQYF. The CDR3, as DNA: TGTGCCAGCAGTCTACTAGCGGGAGGACACTACGAGCAGTACTTC.

This chain links TRBV14 with TRBJ2-3; D is uncertain. The V gene lost 4 bases and the J gene lost 5 bases, with 16 bases spanning the gap. CDR3 length equals 15 residues. Looked up from germline, CDR1 is SGHDN and CDR2 is FVKESK. The CDR3 loop reads CASSLKGFFVDTQYF. In nucleotides, the CDR3 is TGTGCCAGCAGCCTGAAAGGATTTTTCGTAGATACGCAGTATTTT.